The rows below give T cell receptor beta chains drawn from one sample of a study of T cell changes during pregnancy in multiple sclerosis. Produced via immunoSEQ multiplex PCR; TCRdb's table is partial and in-frame only. The sample has approximately 100,000 clones, about 94% seen once. The input for sequencing was peripheral blood, taken before pregnancy. The receptors were gathered from a female donor with multiple sclerosis, enrolled in a pregnancy study. Both conserved end residues are part of each CDR3. Fields, in order: V gene, CDR3 protein.

v_call: TRBV9
cdr3_aa: CASSPVGSSDTQYF

v_call: TRBV4-1
cdr3_aa: CASTAREGTRTYSGANVLTF

v_call: TRBV7-9
cdr3_aa: CASSLTGGADTQYF

v_call: TRBV27
cdr3_aa: CASSLKEREGRTDTQYF

v_call: TRBV5-1
cdr3_aa: CASSPGVTREKLFF

v_call: TRBV6-1
cdr3_aa: CASRGGISTDTQYF

v_call: TRBV6-6
cdr3_aa: CASSAQESQPQHF

v_call: TRBV30
cdr3_aa: CAWSEGVPETQYF

v_call: TRBV27
cdr3_aa: CASSSRDTGYEQYF

v_call: TRBV10-1
cdr3_aa: CASSDRGSEAFF

v_call: TRBV6-6
cdr3_aa: CASSSTRLAGPYEQYF

v_call: TRBV30
cdr3_aa: CAYTILSYNEQFF

v_call: TRBV5-4
cdr3_aa: CASSLAGSGRGNEQFF

v_call: TRBV9
cdr3_aa: CASSGNPAGGETQYF

v_call: TRBV27
cdr3_aa: CASSRTGVPEAFF

v_call: TRBV5-1
cdr3_aa: CASSFRERSNYGYTF

v_call: TRBV5-1
cdr3_aa: CASSPGLGLAGASYEQYF

v_call: TRBV7-9
cdr3_aa: CASRKPIRDSDSGANVLTF

v_call: TRBV7-9
cdr3_aa: CASSLGQGNVGYTF

v_call: TRBV9
cdr3_aa: CASSVRDYYQETQYF

v_call: TRBV29-1
cdr3_aa: CSVPTAYNEQFF

v_call: TRBV6-5
cdr3_aa: CASSYGPATNEKLFF

v_call: TRBV25-1
cdr3_aa: CASSAQAGGHTGELFF

v_call: TRBV5-6
cdr3_aa: CASSLDLAGTDTQYF

v_call: TRBV7-9
cdr3_aa: CASSLGGNLNTEAFF

v_call: TRBV7-6
cdr3_aa: CASSLGPAAGLEQYF

v_call: TRBV27
cdr3_aa: CASSMTPRRTEAFF

v_call: TRBV19
cdr3_aa: CASSMGSEGADTEAFF

v_call: TRBV7-2
cdr3_aa: CASRPAWQANYGYTF

v_call: TRBV6-4
cdr3_aa: CASSPTSGTVDEQFF

v_call: TRBV30
cdr3_aa: CAWKTGINEKLFF

v_call: TRBV10-1
cdr3_aa: CASPIRGAGGSYEQYF

v_call: TRBV30
cdr3_aa: CAWSVSREDQPQHF

v_call: TRBV7-8
cdr3_aa: CASSSRGGGRYNEQFF

v_call: TRBV5-1
cdr3_aa: CASSRTSGSNEQYF

v_call: TRBV30
cdr3_aa: CAWSLTGGRSPQHF

v_call: TRBV28
cdr3_aa: CASSLLTVAFF

v_call: TRBV2
cdr3_aa: CASGGLTGGRTGELFF